This T cell receptor (beta chain) stems from a study of cytomegalovirus exposure and HLA in healthy donors. The PCR used 60 Vbeta and 13 Jbeta primers. TCRdb's table, derived via immunoSEQ multiplex PCR, lists solely in-frame clones and lacks some. The sample has roughly 180,000 clones, about 80% seen once. Germline loops: CDR1 SGHTA, CDR2 FQGNSA. The CDR3 extends over 14 amino acids. V was pared by 4 bases and J by 10 bases, with 17 bases between. The rearrangement links TRBV7-2 to TRBJ1-3, with D perhaps TRBD1 (6 bases). The source is a man aged 25-40 years in good health and CMV-seropositive. Sequencing was carried out using PBMCs. CDR3 in amino acids: CASSYMGTRGTIYF. The DNA of the CDR3 is TGTGCCAGCAGCTATATGGGGACACGGGGAACCATATATTTT.